The rows below give T cell receptor beta chains drawn from one sample of a study of PD-L1 blockade in urothelial cancer. The assay was immunoSEQ multiplex PCR, and TCRdb's table has in-frame clones only and misses some. Here the sample spans about 52,000 clones, nearly 85% being singletons. This sample comprised PBMCs, obtained around atezolizumab (anti-PD-L1) treatment. Every receptor here comes from a man between 40 and 49 years old with urothelial cancer. CDR3s leave out the opening cysteine and the closing phenylalanine or tryptophan. Expanded clones get a size class; other rows say once, few or many, or leave the size out.

>TRBV28|.
ASSFVRGPETQY
>TRBV6-7|.
ASSYGGGDNEQF
>TRBV7-9|.
ASGDLREREETQY
>TRBV19|many
ASTGYVGEAF
>TRBV29-1|.
SGNEQGSDTEAF
>TRBV30|.
AWSGTGNGREQY
>TRBV7-9|.
ASSLRLAGVAGEQF
>TRBV2|.
ATRTGSIDEQF
>TRBV7-2|.
ASSLQGGVYEQY
>TRBV9|.
ASSALSGGSYNEQF
>TRBV5-5|once
ASSLFVMGGEQF
>TRBV29-1|.
SVEDRGRGEGYGYT
>TRBV27|few
ATRARFGELF